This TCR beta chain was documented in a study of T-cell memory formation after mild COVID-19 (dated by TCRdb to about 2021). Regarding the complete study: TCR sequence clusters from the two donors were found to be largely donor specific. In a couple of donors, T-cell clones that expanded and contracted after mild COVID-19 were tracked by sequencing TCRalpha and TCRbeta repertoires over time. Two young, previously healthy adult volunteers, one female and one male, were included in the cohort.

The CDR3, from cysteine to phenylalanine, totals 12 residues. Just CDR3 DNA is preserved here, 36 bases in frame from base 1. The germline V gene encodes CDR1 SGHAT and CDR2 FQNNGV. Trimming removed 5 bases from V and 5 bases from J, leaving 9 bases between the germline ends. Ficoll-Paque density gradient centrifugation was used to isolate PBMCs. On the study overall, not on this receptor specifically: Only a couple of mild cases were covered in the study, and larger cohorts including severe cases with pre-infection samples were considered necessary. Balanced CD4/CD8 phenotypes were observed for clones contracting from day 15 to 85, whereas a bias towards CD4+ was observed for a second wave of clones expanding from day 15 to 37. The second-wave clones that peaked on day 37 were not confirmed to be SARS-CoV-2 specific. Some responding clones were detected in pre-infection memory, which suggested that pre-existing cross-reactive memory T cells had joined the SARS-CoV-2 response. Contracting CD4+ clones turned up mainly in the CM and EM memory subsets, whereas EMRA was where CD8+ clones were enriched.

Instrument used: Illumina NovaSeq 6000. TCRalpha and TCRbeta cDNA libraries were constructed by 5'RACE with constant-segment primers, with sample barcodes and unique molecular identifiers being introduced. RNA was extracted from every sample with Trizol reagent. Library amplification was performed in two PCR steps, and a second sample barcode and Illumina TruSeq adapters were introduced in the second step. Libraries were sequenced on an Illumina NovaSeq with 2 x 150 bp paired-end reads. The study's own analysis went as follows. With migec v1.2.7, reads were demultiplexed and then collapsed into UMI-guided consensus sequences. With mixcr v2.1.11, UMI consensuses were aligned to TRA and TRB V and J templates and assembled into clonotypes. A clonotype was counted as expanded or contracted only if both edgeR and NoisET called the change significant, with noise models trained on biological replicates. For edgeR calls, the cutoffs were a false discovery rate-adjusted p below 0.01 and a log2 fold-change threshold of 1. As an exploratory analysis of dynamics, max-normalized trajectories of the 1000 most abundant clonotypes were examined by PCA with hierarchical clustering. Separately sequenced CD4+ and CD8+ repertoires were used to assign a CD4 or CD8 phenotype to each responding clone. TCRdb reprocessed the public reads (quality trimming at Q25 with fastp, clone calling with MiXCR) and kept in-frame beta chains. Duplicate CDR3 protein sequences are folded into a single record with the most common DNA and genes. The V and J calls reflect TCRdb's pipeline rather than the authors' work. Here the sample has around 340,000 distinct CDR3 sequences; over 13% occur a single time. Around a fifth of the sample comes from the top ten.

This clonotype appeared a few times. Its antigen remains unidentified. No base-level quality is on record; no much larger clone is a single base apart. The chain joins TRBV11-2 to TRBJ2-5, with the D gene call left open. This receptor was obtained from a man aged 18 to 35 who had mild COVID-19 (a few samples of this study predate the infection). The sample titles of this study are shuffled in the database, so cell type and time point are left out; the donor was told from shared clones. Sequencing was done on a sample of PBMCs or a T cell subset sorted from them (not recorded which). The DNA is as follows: TGTGCCAGCAGCCCAGAATCGGAGACCCAGTACTTC. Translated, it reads CASSPESETQYF. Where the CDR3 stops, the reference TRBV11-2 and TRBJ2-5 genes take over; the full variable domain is EAGVAQSPRYKIIEKRQSVAFWCNPISGHATLYWYQQILGQGPKLLIQFQNNGVVDDSQLPKDRFSAERLKGVDSTLKIQPAKLEDSAVYLCASSPESETQYFGPGTRLLVL.